The clone carrying this T cell receptor beta chain has at least ten counts. The sample is drawn from a study of T cells in Graves' hyperthyroidism and ophthalmopathy. The V and J ends lost 3 bases and 0 bases respectively, with 8 bases between them. CDR1 and CDR2 from the germline V gene are LGHDT and YNNKEL (reference sequence). This CDR3 is built from 14 residues. The source material, RNA transcripts, was used to amplify TCR beta CDR3 regions. First-round RT-PCR of the TCR CDR3 relied on the HTBI primer set. MiXCR, applied by TCRdb to the multiplex PCR reads, yields one record per CDR3 protein. The sample has 300,000 to 350,000 distinct CDR3 sequences, roughly 20% seen once.

This chain uses TRBV3-1 with TRBJ2-5; D remains unclear. This sequence was found in a woman between 50 and 59 years old with Graves' hyperthyroidism. The source material was blood. CDR3 nucleotide sequence: TGTGCCAGCAGCCAGGGGAAGTACCAAGAGACCCAGTACTTC. Protein: CASSQGKYQETQYF.